This TCR beta chain stems from a study of cytomegalovirus exposure and HLA in healthy donors. The CDR3 covers 15 residues. From germline, CDR1 is MNHNS and CDR2 SASEGT. The V and J ends lost 2 bases and 0 bases respectively, with 8 bases between them. Study-wide findings and caveats: The majority of CMV-associated TCR beta chains were reported as apparently HLA-restricted in a later analysis. Per published reports, the classifier diagnosed cytomegalovirus status with high specificity and sensitivity. TCR sequences were mostly rare, though some public TCRs occurred in many donors.

Both 60 Vbeta primers and 13 Jbeta primers went into the PCR. The data were produced by immunoSEQ multiplex PCR, yet TCRdb's version contains in-frame clones alone and is incomplete. The sample lists 120,000 to 150,000 clones, 82% occurring once. Concerning this clone itself: The antigen is unknown.

The sample comprised PBMCs. The TCR comes from a man under 40 in good health and CMV-seropositive. The chain joins TRBV6-1 to TRBJ2-1; TRBD2 is a possible D gene (5 bases). CDR3 residues: CASSEQAGSYNEQFF. CDR3 bases: TGTGCCAGCAGTGAACAGGCGGGCTCCTACAATGAGCAGTTCTTC.